The entry below describes one T cell receptor beta chain. The specificity of this receptor is unknown. Base qualities are missing; no much larger clone stands one base away. The data were obtained in a study of vaccination effects on CD4 cells after COVID-19 (dated by TCRdb to about 2022). About the full investigation: Two doses of either the BNT162b2 or the mRNA-1273 mRNA SARS-CoV-2 vaccine were administered to participants. SARS-CoV-2 spike-specific CD4+ TCR repertoires were compared before and after mRNA vaccination in COVID-19 convalescent patients and in infection-naive vaccine recipients. In the study, cultures from other donors were sequenced using the Oncomine TCR Beta short-read assay on an Illumina iSeq 100. A total of 10 COVID-19 convalescent patients and several SARS-CoV-2-naive healthy vaccine recipients were included in the full study. Summary of the overall study and its limitations: Among healthy vaccine recipients, nearly all vaccine-induced clones were SARS-CoV-2 mono-reactive, and just 1 of 255 was cross-reactive with common cold coronaviruses. Only a small number of convalescent patients were included, and no early post-infection timepoints were available, which limited the study. Marked clonal contraction was observed in both infection-induced and vaccine-induced clones at late post-vaccination timepoints, consistent with waning T cell responses.

V is pared back by 6 bases and J by 3 bases, with 12 bases lying between the germline termini. CDR1 and CDR2 (MNHEY, SVGAGI) derive from the germline V gene. The CDR3 numbers 14 residues from cysteine through phenylalanine. Just CDR3 DNA is preserved here, 42 bases in frame from base 1. To prepare the library, the immunoSEQ multiplex PCR assay was applied. DNA from the cultured and isolated CD4+ T cells underwent TCR beta CDR3 sequencing. As for the original processing: Non-productive TCR sequences were removed, reads were trimmed to the CDR3 region, and CDR3s of at least 7 amino acids were retained. Antigen-specific clonotypes were identified using the MANAFEST web app by comparison of expansion in peptide wells against reference cultures. To be called positive, a clone needed expansion at FDR<0.05 compared with the reference and with all other wells, an odds ratio greater than 5, and a frequency greater than 0.1% in two replicate wells. A clonotype was called cross-reactive if it was significantly expanded both in SARS-CoV-2 spike wells and in at least one common cold coronavirus spike condition. Levenshtein distance calculated with the stringdist R package was used to assess CDR3 similarity, and unrooted trees were constructed with ape in R 3.6.1. TCRdb took this table from immuneACCESS and kept in-frame rearrangements with V and J called. Such tables lack part of the clones; where checked against another copy, unresolved V genes explain under half of the gap, and the rest is unexplained. That table furnishes V, J and clone size, whereas the DNA furnished D and trimming. This sample is represented by under 80,000 clones; around 74% of them were singletons. Of the sample, 1.5% to 2% is held by the ten largest clones.

In the ViraFEST assay, PBMC were stimulated with viral peptide pools, and antigen-specific CD4+ T cell clonotypes were then identified by expansion using TCR sequencing. After approximately 11 days of culture, CD4+ T cells were isolated with the EasySep CD4+ T cell isolation kit. The absence of prior SARS-CoV-2 infection in healthy vaccine recipients was confirmed by negative nucleocapsid antibodies before and after vaccination. Around 2.1 million PBMC per well were cultured with approximately 10 ug/ml peptides in IMDM containing 5% human AB serum, around 10 IU/ml IL-2 and gentamicin. On days 3 and 7, half of the culture medium was replaced with fresh IL-2-containing medium. Unless otherwise noted, each peptide stimulation condition was cultured in triplicate wells. Using Ficoll-Paque Plus gradient centrifugation, PBMC were separated from whole blood and then either used fresh or cryopreserved at -140C. Overlapping peptide pools spanned the spike proteins of SARS-CoV-2 and the common cold coronaviruses HCoV-NL63, HCoV-OC43 and HCoV-229E. Genomic DNA was extracted from cultured CD4+ T cells with the QIAamp micro DNA kit.

The source of this sequence is a human donor who received a COVID-19 vaccine. Sequenced here: CD4+ T cells from PBMCs cultured with HCoV-229E spike peptides, sampled before COVID-19 vaccination. The cell subset or site label on this specimen signifies: HCoV-229E spike overlapping peptide pool stimulation. The chain is assembled from TRBV6-5 and TRBJ2-1; the D gene is possibly TRBD1, with 5 bases matching. The CDR3 reads CASRGDSSYNEQFF. DNA sequence: TGTGCCAGCAGAGGGGATTCAAGCTACAATGAGCAGTTCTTC.